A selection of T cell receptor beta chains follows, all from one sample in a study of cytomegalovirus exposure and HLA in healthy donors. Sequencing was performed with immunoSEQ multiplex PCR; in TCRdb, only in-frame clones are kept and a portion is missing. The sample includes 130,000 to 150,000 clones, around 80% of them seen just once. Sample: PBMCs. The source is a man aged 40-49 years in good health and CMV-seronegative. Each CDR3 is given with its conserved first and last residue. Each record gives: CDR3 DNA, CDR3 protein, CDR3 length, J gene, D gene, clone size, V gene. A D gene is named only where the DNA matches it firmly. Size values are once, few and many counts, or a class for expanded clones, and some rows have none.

TGTGCCTGGAACGGGGACAGCAAAAACATTCAGTACTTC	CAWNGDSKNIQYF	13	TRBJ2-4	TRBD1	NA	TRBV30
TGTGCCAGCTCACCACCGGCGGGGTCGCCGCAAGAGACCCAGTACTTC	CASSPPAGSPQETQYF	16	TRBJ2-5	NA	NA	TRBV18
TGTGCCAGTAGGTCAGATAGGGGCATATCGAGGGAAAAACTGTTTTTT	CASRSDRGISREKLFF	16	TRBJ1-4	NA	NA	TRBV28
TGCGCCAGCAGCCAAGCAAGCAGGGACATCTATGGCTACACCTTC	CASSQASRDIYGYTF	15	TRBJ1-2	NA	once	TRBV4-1
TGTGCCAGTAGTATTGCTGGGTGGCGGGGTGGCACAGATACGCAGTATTTT	CASSIAGWRGGTDTQYF	17	TRBJ2-3	NA	NA	TRBV19
TGTGCCAGCAGCTTAGGCGCGGGGAATGAGCAGTTCTTC	CASSLGAGNEQFF	13	TRBJ2-1	NA	NA	TRBV11-3
TGTGCCAGTAGTATTATATATCAGGCGAACACTGAAGCTTTCTTT	CASSIIYQANTEAFF	15	TRBJ1-1	NA	NA	TRBV19
TGTGCCAGCAGCGGGACAGGGGGCTCCAAAAACATTCAGTACTTC	CASSGTGGSKNIQYF	15	TRBJ2-4	TRBD1	NA	TRBV27
TGTGCCAGCAGTGAAGCACAGCTGAATCAGCCCCAGCATTTT	CASSEAQLNQPQHF	14	TRBJ1-5	NA	NA	TRBV2
TGCGCCAGCAGCGGGCCTTCTAGCGGGGGGGCCGGGGAGCTGTTTTTT	CASSGPSSGGAGELFF	16	TRBJ2-2	TRBD2	NA	TRBV5-1
TGTGCCAGCAGCGTAGGCGCAGGGAACAATCAGCCCCAGCATTTT	CASSVGAGNNQPQHF	15	TRBJ1-5	NA	NA	TRBV9
TGTGCCAGCAGCCCGAAAGGGGGCCCTAGCACAGATACGCAGTATTTT	CASSPKGGPSTDTQYF	16	TRBJ2-3	TRBD1	NA	TRBV5-4
TGTGCCAGTCGGAGACAGCTTAGCACAGATACGCAGTATTTT	CASRRQLSTDTQYF	14	TRBJ2-3	NA	NA	TRBV6-5
TGTGCCAGCAGTTACCCCTCGTCAGATACGCAGTATTTT	CASSYPSSDTQYF	13	TRBJ2-3	NA	NA	TRBV6-6
TGTGCCAGCAGCTCCCGCGGACAGGGGGACGGGACCAAAAACATTCAGTACTTC	CASSSRGQGDGTKNIQYF	18	TRBJ2-4	TRBD1	NA	TRBV11-2
TGCGCCAGCAGCCAAGTTCCCGGGACAGGCATGAATCAGCCCCAGCATTTT	CASSQVPGTGMNQPQHF	17	TRBJ1-5	TRBD1	once	TRBV4-1
TGTGCCAGCAGCTCGGACAGGGCTAATCAGCCCCAGCATTTT	CASSSDRANQPQHF	14	TRBJ1-5	TRBD1	NA	TRBV7-3
TGTGCCAGCGAAGGGACTAGCGGGGGAAATGAGCAGTTCTTC	CASEGTSGGNEQFF	14	TRBJ2-1	TRBD2	NA	TRBV9
TGTGCCAGCAGCTCAACAGGAATCGGAGTGCAGGGAGCTTTCTTT	CASSSTGIGVQGAFF	15	TRBJ1-1	NA	once	TRBV7-3
TGTGCCAGCAGTTTCAGGGACAGGATAAAACTGTTTTTT	CASSFRDRIKLFF	13	TRBJ1-4	TRBD1	NA	TRBV27
TGTGCCTGGAGTCTAGGGGTTGGGTCGGATGGCTACACCTTC	CAWSLGVGSDGYTF	14	TRBJ1-2	NA	NA	TRBV30
TGTGCCAGCAGAGGACAGGGTCAGCCCCAGCATTTT	CASRGQGQPQHF	12	TRBJ1-5	TRBD1	NA	TRBV27
TGCGCCAGCAGCTTGGCCTCGAACAGGGGGTTGAACACTGAAGCTTTCTTT	CASSLASNRGLNTEAFF	17	TRBJ1-1	TRBD1	NA	TRBV5-1
TGTGCCAGCCTGGGGGGGGCGGCGAACACTGAAGCTTTCTTT	CASLGGAANTEAFF	14	TRBJ1-1	NA	NA	TRBV5-5
TGTGCCAGCAGCACCCGACAGTTCTACGAGCAGTACTTC	CASSTRQFYEQYF	13	TRBJ2-7	NA	NA	TRBV7-9
TGTGCCATCTCCGGGGATAGCGGGGGAATTGGGGAGCAGTACTTC	CAISGDSGGIGEQYF	15	TRBJ2-7	TRBD2	NA	TRBV10-3
TGTGCCACCAGCAGAGATTCCAGGAGTATAGGGGGCACTGAAGCTTTCTTT	CATSRDSRSIGGTEAFF	17	TRBJ1-1	NA	NA	TRBV15
TGTGCCAGCAGTCCCCGGGACAGGGGTGGGTCCCAGCATTTT	CASSPRDRGGSQHF	14	TRBJ1-5	TRBD1	NA	TRBV7-2
TGTGCCAGCAACCATTACAAGGGGGCTGAAGCTTTCTTT	CASNHYKGAEAFF	13	TRBJ1-1	NA	NA	TRBV7-9
TGTGCCAGCAGCCGGTCAGGGGAGGGGAACGGCTACGAGCAGTACTTC	CASSRSGEGNGYEQYF	16	TRBJ2-7	NA	NA	TRBV13
TGTGCCAGCAGCGTAGACAGGAGCCGAGGAGATACGCAGTATTTT	CASSVDRSRGDTQYF	15	TRBJ2-3	NA	NA	TRBV9
TGTGCCACCCGTATAACGAACACCGGGGAGCTGTTTTTT	CATRITNTGELFF	13	TRBJ2-2	NA	NA	TRBV7-3
TGCAGCGTTGAGAAGGCCAGGGGAGAGACCCAGTACTTC	CSVEKARGETQYF	13	TRBJ2-5	NA	NA	TRBV29-1
TGTGGGACGCGGGCCAGCCTTCAGTCGCCCCAGCATTTT	CGTRASLQSPQHF	13	TRBJ1-5	NA	few	TRBV5-4
TGTGCCAGCAGCCTAGCGGGGGGCACAGATACGCAGTATTTT	CASSLAGGTDTQYF	14	TRBJ2-3	TRBD2	NA	TRBV7-3
TGTGCCAGCTCGCAGGGCCAGACAGGGACCGGCTACACCTTC	CASSQGQTGTGYTF	14	TRBJ1-2	TRBD1	NA	TRBV18
TGCAGCGTCGACGGGGATGGGGAGACCCAGTACTTC	CSVDGDGETQYF	12	TRBJ2-5	NA	NA	TRBV29-1
TGCGCCAGCAGCTTGGGATGGACAACCTACGAGCAGTACTTC	CASSLGWTTYEQYF	14	TRBJ2-7	NA	NA	TRBV5-1
TGTGCCAGCAGCGCCCAAGGTAGCGGGGGGACCTTTAGCACAGATACGCAGTATTTT	CASSAQGSGGTFSTDTQYF	19	TRBJ2-3	TRBD2	NA	TRBV9
TGTGCCATCCGGGGACAGGGGGCAAGGGAGCAGTACTTC	CAIRGQGAREQYF	13	TRBJ2-7	TRBD1	NA	TRBV10-3
TGCGCCAGCGCTAGAGAGATGAACACTGAAGCTTTCTTT	CASAREMNTEAFF	13	TRBJ1-1	NA	few	TRBV5-1
TGTGCCAGCAGCGTAGTATGGGAGCAGTACTTC	CASSVVWEQYF	11	TRBJ2-5	NA	NA	TRBV9
TGCGCCAGCAGCACTGGACAGGGTAACTATGGCTACACCTTC	CASSTGQGNYGYTF	14	TRBJ1-2	TRBD1	few	TRBV4-1
TGTGCCAGCAGTGCCACAGGTTACTATGGCTACACCTTC	CASSATGYYGYTF	13	TRBJ1-2	NA	NA	TRBV28
TGTGCCAGCAGCAGGCCTGGGCTGAACACTGAAGCTTTCTTT	CASSRPGLNTEAFF	14	TRBJ1-1	NA	NA	TRBV14
TGTGCCAGCAGCGCCGGACAGGCCGTCCAAGAGACCCAGTACTTC	CASSAGQAVQETQYF	15	TRBJ2-5	TRBD1	once	TRBV7-3
TGTGCCAGTTCACGTACAGAGTCCTTTTACAATGAGCAGTTCTTC	CASSRTESFYNEQFF	15	TRBJ2-1	NA	NA	TRBV11-2
TGTGCCAGCAGTGAGAAAGAAACTGGGGAGCTGTTTTTT	CASSEKETGELFF	13	TRBJ2-2	NA	once	TRBV2
TGTGCCAGCTCACCCGGGACAGGGGGCTCAACTGAAGCTTTCTTT	CASSPGTGGSTEAFF	15	TRBJ1-1	TRBD1	NA	TRBV18
TGTGCCAGCCAGCCCGGGACAGGGTACTACAATGAGCAGTTCTTC	CASQPGTGYYNEQFF	15	TRBJ2-1	TRBD1	NA	TRBV6-1
TGTGCCAGCTCACCGAACAGGGTTGATAATTCACCCCTCCACTTT	CASSPNRVDNSPLHF	15	TRBJ1-6	NA	NA	TRBV18
TGTGCCTGGAGTGTCGGGGTACGCTATGGCTACACCTTC	CAWSVGVRYGYTF	13	TRBJ1-2	NA	NA	TRBV30
TGTGCCAGCAGCTTGGCTGGGGGGGCGAACACCGGGGAGCTGTTTTTT	CASSLAGGANTGELFF	16	TRBJ2-2	TRBD2	NA	TRBV7-3
TGTGCCAGCAGTGATGGGGCAGGCGTTAGGCGAACTGGCTACACCTTC	CASSDGAGVRRTGYTF	16	TRBJ1-2	NA	NA	TRBV6-1